These 20 T cell receptor beta chains came from one sample sequenced in a study of tumor and adjacent non-tumor tissue in lung cancer. TCRbeta libraries were built with three rounds of nested PCR, modified from ARM-PCR. TCRdb reprocessed the multiplex PCR reads with MiXCR, giving one entry per CDR3 protein. The data show under 250,000 distinct CDR3 sequences, with around 71% seen just once and 20% to 25% held by the top ten. No cell sorting was done before RNA was extracted from the tissue. Sequenced: lung tumor tissue. The receptors were gathered from a man aged 55 to 69 with non-small cell lung cancer.

A remark on this clonotype: The junction does not match germline at one end; this may be a read error. The gene calls are TRBV11-2 and TRBJ1-1; no reliable D call. Germline V lookup: CDR1 SGHAT, CDR2 FQNNGV. This CDR3 has 14 amino acids. CDR3: CSSSFTRPNTEAFF. The CDR3 nucleotides read TGTTCCAGCAGCTTTACGAGACCGAACACTGAAGCTTTCTTT.

In regard to this clonotype: Given the absence of the conserved phenylalanine or tryptophan at the CDR3 end, a read error is likely. This chain connects TRBV12-3 or TRBV12-4 to TRBJ1-1, with D possibly TRBD1 on 5 matching bases. Trimming removed 4 bases from V and 5 bases from J, with 14 bases in between. The CDR3 is 14 residues long. The CDR3 sequence is CASSWQGLRTEAFV. The CDR3, as DNA: TGTGCCAGCAGTTGGCAGGGCTTGCGAACTGAAGCTTTCGTT.

This clonotype has just one count. A junction boundary mismatches the germline segment, possibly from a read error. This rearrangement joins TRBV11-3 to TRBJ2-7; 7 nucleotides match TRBD1. Germline values: CDR1 SGHNT, CDR2 YENEEA. The CDR3 consists of 14 residues. CDR3: CASGLGGFAYKQYF. The CDR3 nucleotides read TGTGCCAGCGGCTTAGGGGGCTTTGCCTACAAGCAGTACTTC.

The count of this clonotype is one. The V gene is TRBV5-1, the J gene TRBJ1-4; the match to TRBD1 covers 7 bases. This CDR3 has 17 amino acids. Unmatched junction bases numbered 13, after V lost 0 bases and J lost 8 bases. The V gene's germline CDR1 is SGHRS and CDR2 YFSETQ. The CDR3 region has the DNA TGCGCCAGCAGCTTGGGAGCGACAGGGATGTCACAAGAAAAACTGTTTTTT. The encoded protein is CASSLGATGMSQEKLFF.

Comment on this clonotype: The DNA is omitted, as the CDR3 cannot be located on it reliably, and the CDR3 follows TCRdb's listing. The V call is TRBV6-5, the J call TRBJ2-7; the table calls TRBD1, which could not be checked here. Germline V gene data show CDR1 as MNHEY and CDR2 as SVGAGI. The CDR3 adds up to 15 amino acids, both ends counted. CDR3 residues: CASSYHCGGDHEQYF.

As concerns this clonotype: Its ends do not fully match the called genes, so a read error is possible. The CDR3 sequence is CASSLDRVQEIQYF. The CDR3 nucleotides read TGTGCCAGCAGCTTGGACAGAGTACAAGAGATCCAGTACTTC. The V call is TRBV11-1, the J call TRBJ2-5; D perhaps matches TRBD1 (6 bases). The length of the CDR3 is 14 residues. Germline CDR1 is SGHAT and CDR2 is FQDESV (reference sequence).

This rearrangement joins TRBV7-3 to TRBJ2-3; TRBD2 might be the D (5 bases). The CDR3 sequence is 16 residues long. Per the germline V gene, CDR1 is SGHTA and CDR2 is FQGTGA. The V end was cut by 0 bases, the J end by 2 bases, with 12 bases between. The DNA for the CDR3 is TGTGCCAGCAGCTTAACTGGCCAGCGGAACACAGATACGCAGTATTTT. Translated, it gives CASSLTGQRNTDTQYF.

This clonotype was picked up many times. The chain links TRBV7-9 to TRBJ2-5; D is unresolved. The CDR3 consists of 10 residues. V lost 8 bases to trimming and J lost 3 bases, with 4 bases between them. The germline V gene encodes CDR1 SEHNR and CDR2 FQNEAQ (reference sequence). The chain's CDR3 is CASGEETQYF. CDR3 DNA: TGTGCCAGCGGGGAAGAGACCCAGTACTTC.

The chain joins TRBV6-1 to TRBJ1-2, with unresolved D. This CDR3 comprises 15 residues. Between the trimmed V and J ends, which lost 0 bases and 0 bases, there was a span of 8 bases. CDR1 is MNHNS, CDR2 SASEGT, per germline. The DNA of the CDR3 is TGTGCCAGCAGTGAAGCTGGGGTGCCTAACTATGGCTACACCTTC. Translated: CASSEAGVPNYGYTF.

V is TRBV20-1 and J is TRBJ2-1; 8 nucleotides line up with TRBD2. The CDR3 consists of 14 residues. CDR1 and CDR2 from the germline V gene are DFQATT and SNEGSKA (reference sequence). V trimming: 4 bases; J trimming: 7 bases; junction bases outside the gene matches: 9. The CDR3 bases are TGCAGTGCTACGGCGGAAACGGGAGGGAATGAGCAGTTCTTC. This translates into CSATAETGGNEQFF.

Concerning this clonotype: Since the CDR3 does not end with the conserved phenylalanine or tryptophan, this likely comes from a read error. The V call is TRBV19, the J call TRBJ1-4, with 7 bases aligning to TRBD1. The CDR3 is 14 amino acids. Germline loops: CDR1 LNHDA, CDR2 SQIVND (reference sequence). V lost 4 bases, J lost 8 bases, and 7 bases stayed unmatched. The CDR3 nucleotides read TGTGCCAGTAGTACCGCCGGGACAGACGAAAAACTGTTTTAT. Protein sequence: CASSTAGTDEKLFY.

Regarding this clonotype: The CDR3 ends on some other residue instead of the conserved phenylalanine or tryptophan, so this is likely a read error. The rearrangement uses TRBV4-2 and TRBJ1-4; no firm D call. Germline V gives CDR1 LGHNA, CDR2 YNFKEQ. The CDR3 covers 15 residues. CDR3 nucleotides: TGTGCCAGTAGCCAAGATGTCCGATCTGGTGAAAAACTGTTTATT. Amino acids: CASSQDVRSGEKLFI.

The chain combines TRBV6-5 with TRBJ1-6; TRBD1 aligns across 8 bases. The V segment lost 0 bases and the J segment 14 bases; nucleotides outside the gene matches: 12. This CDR3 is built from 16 residues. Per the germline V gene, CDR1 is MNHEY and CDR2 is SVGAGI. This CDR3 reads CASSYSLGTGGSSLHF. CDR3 nucleotide sequence: TGTGCCAGCAGTTACTCGCTGGGGACAGGAGGATCATCCCTCCACTTT.

About this clonotype itself: This sequence may be a read error, since a much larger clone differs from it by one base. The chain employs TRBV20-1 and TRBJ1-6; D call uncertain. There are 13 residues in the CDR3. CDR1 and CDR2 (germline): DFQATT, SNEGSKA (reference sequence). V dropped 0 bases and J dropped 9 bases, with 9 bases sitting between them. The CDR3: CSARDQSCSPLHF. For the CDR3, the DNA is TGCAGTGCTAGAGATCAGAGTTGTTCACCCCTCCACTTT.

In the case of this clonotype: A clone one base away is much larger, so this may be a read error. This rearrangement joins TRBV20-1 to TRBJ1-5, with unresolved D. The CDR3 runs 14 residues. V lost 1 base, J lost 4 bases, and 11 bases lay in between. Germline lookup yields CDR1 DFQATT and CDR2 SNEGSKA (reference sequence). CDR3 sequence (DNA): TGCAGTGCTAGAGGGCAGAGGTGGAATCAGCCCCAGCATTTT. It codes for CSARGQRWNQPQHF.

Points on this clonotype: Since the CDR3 does not end with the conserved phenylalanine or tryptophan, this likely comes from a read error. Because the CDR3's place on the DNA is in doubt, the DNA is left out and the CDR3 is given as listed by TCRdb. The genes are TRBV11-1 and TRBJ2-1. Germline V gene lookup returns CDR1 SGHAT and CDR2 FQDESV (reference sequence). With termini counted, the CDR3 has 13 amino acids. CDR3 in amino acids: CASSDRSYNEQSI.

The rearrangement links TRBV5-5 to TRBJ1-5; D unresolved. Germline values: CDR1 SGHKS, CDR2 YYEKEE (reference sequence). This CDR3 is built from 15 residues. The V end was cut by 0 bases, the J end by 3 bases, with 10 bases between. The CDR3 coding sequence is TGTGCCAGCAGCTTGGCCATGGCCTTCAATCAGCCCCAGCATTTT. This encodes CASSLAMAFNQPQHF.

As for this clonotype: The junction differs from germline at one of its ends, possibly a read error. The J gene is TRBJ2-2, the V gene TRBV11-3, with TRBD1 matching over 8 bases. The CDR3 covers 15 residues. The germline CDR1 and CDR2 sequences are SGHNT and YENEEA. In DNA form, the CDR3 reads TGTCCCAGCAGCCTTTGGACAGGGAACACCAGGGAGCTGTTTTTT. This translates into CPSSLWTGNTRELFF.

On this clonotype itself: One end of the junction varies from germline; a read error may be responsible. The V and J genes are TRBV11-2 and TRBJ1-2, with TRBD1 identical over 12 bases. Germline V lookup: CDR1 SGHAT, CDR2 FQNNGV. This CDR3 region has 15 residues. This CDR3 reads CASSLDRDRGPGYTF. Written as DNA, the CDR3 is TGTGCCAGTAGCTTAGATAGGGACAGGGGGCCTGGCTACACCTTC.

The V gene is TRBV6-1, the J gene TRBJ2-5; 7 nucleotides line up with TRBD1. CDR3 size: 14 residues. Germline V gene lookup returns CDR1 MNHNS and CDR2 SASEGT. The V segment lost 6 bases and the J segment 3 bases; nucleotides outside the gene matches: 7. The CDR3 loop reads CASSLVQGKETQYF. The CDR3 DNA is TGTGCCAGCAGCCTGGTACAGGGGAAAGAGACCCAGTACTTC.